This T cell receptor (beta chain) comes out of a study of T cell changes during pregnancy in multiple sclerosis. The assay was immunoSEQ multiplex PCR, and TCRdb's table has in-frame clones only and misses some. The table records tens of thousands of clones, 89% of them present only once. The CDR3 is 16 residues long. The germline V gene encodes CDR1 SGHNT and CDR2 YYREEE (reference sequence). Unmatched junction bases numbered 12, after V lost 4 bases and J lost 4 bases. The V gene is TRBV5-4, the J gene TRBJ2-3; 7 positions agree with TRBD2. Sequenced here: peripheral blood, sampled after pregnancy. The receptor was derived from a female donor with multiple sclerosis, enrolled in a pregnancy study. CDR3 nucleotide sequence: TGTGCCAGCAGCCCCCGTCCGACTAGCTTTTCAGATACGCAGTATTTT. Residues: CASSPRPTSFSDTQYF.